These 16 T cell receptor beta chains were sequenced from one sample in a study of blood T cell repertoires in COVID-19. TCRdb's table, derived via immunoSEQ multiplex PCR, lists solely in-frame clones and lacks some. The data show 370,000 or so clones, more than 75% seen once. Sequenced sample: peripheral blood. Every receptor here comes from a human donor with acute or convalescent COVID-19. The donor label of this sample is uncertain.

This sequence joins TRBV11-3 and TRBJ1-2; tentative D call: TRBD1 (6 bases). The CDR3 contains 18 residues. Germline V lookup: CDR1 SGHNT, CDR2 YENEEA. The germline V and J ends were trimmed by 1 base and 1 base, with 19 bases remaining between them. CDR3 region: CASSLVAGKTGDNYGYTF. In DNA, the CDR3 is TGTGCCAGCAGCTTAGTGGCTGGAAAGACAGGAGATAACTATGGCTACACCTTC.

This chain joins TRBV7-8 and TRBJ1-5; possibly TRBD1 for D (5 bases). The CDR3 runs 14 residues. Germline CDR1 and CDR2: SGHVS and FQNEAQ. The V gene lost 2 bases and the J gene lost 6 bases, with 11 bases spanning the gap. This CDR3 reads CASSLNGAVQPQHF. In DNA form, the CDR3 reads TGTGCCAGCAGCTTAAATGGGGCGGTTCAGCCCCAGCATTTT.

The chain couples TRBV12-5 to TRBJ2-2; TRBD2 might be the D (5 bases). Germline CDR1 is LGHNT and CDR2 is FRNRAP. V was shortened by 2 bases and J by 0 bases, with 22 bases between the two germline ends. The CDR3 has 20 residues. This CDR3 is CASGLFMGLAGPSNTGELFF. In DNA, the CDR3 is TGTGCTAGTGGTTTGTTCATGGGTTTGGCGGGCCCCTCGAACACCGGGGAGCTGTTTTTT. Based on the CDR3 plus reference TRBV12-5 and TRBJ2-2, the full variable domain is DARVTQTPRHKVTEMGQEVTMRCQPILGHNTVFWYRQTMMQGLELLAYFRNRAPLDDSGMPKDRFSAEMPDATLATLKIQPSEPRDSAVYFCASGLFMGLAGPSNTGELFFGEGSRLTVL.

The V call is TRBV15, the J call TRBJ2-1, with 14 bases lining up with TRBD2. Per the germline V gene, CDR1 is LNHNV and CDR2 is YYDKDF (reference sequence). The CDR3 length is 19 residues. Losses at the gene ends were 4 bases for V and 2 bases for J; bases not matched to a gene: 10. In nucleotides, the CDR3 is TGTGCCACCAGCATACCGGGACTAGCGGGGGTTCACACCTACAATGAGCAGTTCTTC. Translated, it gives CATSIPGLAGVHTYNEQFF.

V and J are TRBV2 and TRBJ2-7, with D uncertain. Germline-derived CDR1 and CDR2 are SNHLY and FYNNEI. V lost 4 bases, J lost 6 bases, and 13 bases lay in between. This CDR3 spans 13 amino acids. The CDR3 DNA follows: TGTGCCAGCAGTGTTCTACCCTCGGGCGAGCAGTACTTC. Translating gives CASSVLPSGEQYF.

The chain uses TRBV6-5 and TRBJ2-7, with TRBD1 matching 8 bases. Per germline, CDR1 MNHEY and CDR2 SVGAGI. The CDR3 length is 15 residues. V lost 4 bases to trimming and J lost 7 bases; unmatched junction nucleotides: 12. The CDR3 coding sequence is TGTGCCAGCAGTTCCGGGACAGGACGCCCTCGGGAGCAGTACTTC. Its protein is CASSSGTGRPREQYF.

This chain links TRBV28 with TRBJ1-4; D might be TRBD1 (6 bases). The CDR3 has 16 amino acids. The ends were cut back, 3 bases at V and 7 bases at J, with 18 bases in the middle. Germline V lookup: CDR1 MDHEN, CDR2 SYDVKM. In DNA, the CDR3 is TGTGCCAGCAGTTTGGCTACTCAGGGGATAAGTGAAAAACTGTTTTTT. Protein: CASSLATQGISEKLFF.

The chain recombines TRBV5-1 with TRBJ2-1, with 7 bases aligning to TRBD2. The CDR3 spans 16 residues. The V gene's germline CDR1 is SGHRS and CDR2 YFSETQ. J was trimmed by 0 bases and V by 4 bases; bases with no gene match: 7. CDR3 bases: TGCGCCAGCAGCCCTTTAGCGGGTGCCTCCTACAATGAGCAGTTCTTC. As protein: CASSPLAGASYNEQFF.

The chain is built from TRBV7-8 and TRBJ2-5, with 9 bases matching TRBD2. Germline values: CDR1 SGHVS, CDR2 FQNEAQ. CDR3 size: 16 residues. V dropped 1 base and J dropped 5; count of bases not matched to a gene: 8. The CDR3 sequence: CASSLVSSGGRETQYF. Here the CDR3 DNA reads TGTGCCAGCAGCTTAGTATCCAGCGGGGGGAGGGAGACCCAGTACTTC.

This chain joins TRBV5-5 and TRBJ1-2, with D maybe TRBD1 (5 bases). CDR3 size: 14 residues. V lost 1 base, J lost 7 bases, and 14 bases lay in between. CDR1 SGHKS and CDR2 YYEKEE come from the germline V gene (reference sequence). CDR3 sequence (DNA): TGTGCCAGCAGCTTGTGGGGCGCGGGGGGTGGCTACACCTTC. This codes for CASSLWGAGGGYTF.

The chain couples TRBV7-9 to TRBJ2-5; D gene unclear. Germline loops: CDR1 SEHNR, CDR2 FQNEAQ (reference sequence). V lost 6 bases and J 7 bases, leaving 12 bases between the germline ends. The CDR3 is 12 residues long. DNA for the CDR3: TGTGCCAGCAGTCATAACCGGTCGACCCAGTACTTC. As protein: CASSHNRSTQYF. The full variable domain, in which reference TRBV7-9 and TRBJ2-5 provide the parts outside the CDR3, is DTGVSQNPRHKITKRGQNVTFRCDPISEHNRLYWYRQTLGQGPEFLTYFQNEAQLEKSRLLSDRFSAERPKGSFSTLEIQRTEQGDSAMYLCASSHNRSTQYFGPGTRLLVL.

The chain joins TRBV6-1 to TRBJ2-5, with 7 bases aligning to TRBD1. In germline, CDR1 is MNHNS, CDR2 SASEGT. Unmatched junction bases numbered 6, after V lost 2 bases and J lost 0 bases. The CDR3 runs to 16 residues. CDR3: CASSERTGWYQETQYF. In DNA form, the CDR3 reads TGTGCCAGCAGTGAAAGGACAGGCTGGTACCAAGAGACCCAGTACTTC.

The chain combines TRBV6-4 with TRBJ2-2; TRBD2 might be the D (6 bases). V lost 0 bases and J 6 bases, leaving 11 bases between the germline ends. Germline loops: CDR1 MRHNA, CDR2 SNTAGT. The CDR3 has 15 residues. CDR3 bases: TGTGCCAGCAGTGACTCGGTCGGGGGTCCCGGGGAGCTGTTTTTT. As protein: CASSDSVGGPGELFF.

This chain joins TRBV4-1 and TRBJ2-7; tentatively, D is TRBD1 (5 bases). Germline values: CDR1 MGHRA, CDR2 YSYEKL. This CDR3 comprises 12 residues. Trimming took off 4 bases at V and 11 bases at J, with 15 bases between the two ends. The CDR3 sequence: CASSLPTEAEYF. As DNA, the CDR3 is TGCGCCAGCAGCCTTCCGACAGAGGCGGAGTACTTC.

The CDR3 region has the DNA TGTGCCAGCAGCTTTGGGCCGAACACCGGGGAGCTGTTTTTT. As protein: CASSFGPNTGELFF. The V call is TRBV7-8, the J call TRBJ2-2, with D uncertain. This CDR3 region has 14 residues. Germline V CDR1 and CDR2: SGHVS, FQNEAQ. V shed 3 bases and J shed 0 bases, with 5 bases lying between them. The full variable domain, its missing parts supplied by reference TRBV7-8 and TRBJ2-2, is GAGVSQSPRYKVAKRGQDVALRCDPISGHVSLFWYQQALGQGPEFLTYFQNEAQLDKSGLPSDRFFAERPEGSVSTLKIQRTQQEDSAVYLCASSFGPNTGELFFGEGSRLTVL.

This sequence joins TRBV7-6 and TRBJ2-5, with 9 bases aligning to TRBD1. The germline V gene encodes CDR1 SGHVS and CDR2 FNYEAQ. Trimming at V came to 4 bases and at J to 5 bases, leaving 20 bases not matched to a gene. This CDR3 has 19 amino acids. The CDR3 coding sequence is TGTGCCAGCAGCTCTACAGGGGGCACAGCGTTAAAATGGAGGGAGACCCAGTACTTC. Its translation is CASSSTGGTALKWRETQYF. Full variable domain (remainder filled in from reference TRBV7-6 and TRBJ2-5): GAGVSQSPRYKVTKRGQDVALRCDPISGHVSLYWYRQALGQGPEFLTYFNYEAQQDKSGLPNDRFSAERPEGSISTLTIQRTEQRDSAMYRCASSSTGGTALKWRETQYFGPGTRLLVL.